This TCR beta chain is from a study of blood T cell repertoires in COVID-19. Study background: Specimens from acute and convalescent COVID-19 originated in the United States, Italy and Spain. T cells, B-cell-depleted T cells, or PBMCs provided the cDNA or gDNA that served as material.

J was trimmed by 3 bases and V by 6 bases; bases with no gene match: 8. Per germline, CDR1 SGHTA and CDR2 FQGTGA. This CDR3 contains 15 residues. In the study's own analysis: For nucleated cells, counts were estimated from reference gene primer amplification. Measured with immunoSEQ multiplex PCR; TCRdb has only the in-frame clones, and not every one. The V and J calls and the clone size are those of that table, but D and trimming were determined from the DNA. The repertoire consists of tens of thousands of clones, with around 90% occurring once and the leading ten covering around 2.3%. The sample comprised peripheral blood. The chain carries TRBV7-3 and TRBJ2-7; TRBD1 aligns across 10 bases. This clonotype originated in a human donor with active COVID-19. The donor label of this sample is uncertain. CDR3 DNA: TGTGCCAGCAGTCGGACAGGGGGAGTTAACTACGAGCAGTACTTC. Translating gives CASSRTGGVNYEQYF.